One TCR beta chain is described in this entry. V lost 0 bases, J lost 6 bases, and 12 bases lay in between. The CDR3 has 14 residues. The V gene's germline CDR1 is SGHRS and CDR2 YFSETQ. This entry comes from a study of T cell changes during pregnancy in multiple sclerosis. Sequencing was performed with immunoSEQ multiplex PCR; in TCRdb, only in-frame clones are kept and a portion is missing. The sample carries just under 65,000 clones, 90% recorded once. The clonotype was recovered from a female donor in good health, enrolled as a control in a pregnancy study. The sample consisted of peripheral blood, taken in the second trimester of pregnancy. The V call is TRBV5-1, the J call TRBJ1-1; no firm D call. CDR3 sequence (DNA): TGCGCCAGCAGCTTGGGACATCCCGGCGCTGAAGCTTTCTTT. Translated, it gives CASSLGHPGAEAFF.